One sample yielded the 15 T cell receptor beta chains listed below, sequenced in a study of shared clonotypes between healthy human individuals. CD45RO-negative, CCR7-positively selected cells formed the naive CD8 fraction, excluding terminally differentiated effector memory CD45RA+ cells. Assay used: immunoSEQ multiplex PCR; TCRdb lists only in-frame clones, some missing. The sample comprises more than 2 million clones, about 94% of which are singletons, and about 1.7% rests with the top ten. Sequencing was carried out using naive CD8+ T cells from PBMCs. These receptors came from a man aged 18 to 30 in good health. Some clones in this sample may be carry-over from other donors' samples.

This chain connects TRBV7-9 to TRBJ2-5; 8 bases agree with TRBD2. The CDR3 has 15 amino acids. The germline V gene encodes CDR1 SEHNR and CDR2 FQNEAQ (reference sequence). V was clipped by 3 bases and J by 3 bases; unmatched bases: 6. The CDR3 loop reads CASSFQREMEETQYF. The CDR3 coding sequence is TGTGCCAGCAGCTTCCAGCGGGAGATGGAAGAGACCCAGTACTTC.

The chain carries TRBV28 and TRBJ1-4; the match to TRBD1 covers 7 bases. Germline loops: CDR1 MDHEN, CDR2 SYDVKM. The CDR3 has 12 residues. V trimming: 8 bases; J trimming: 7 bases; junction bases outside the gene matches: 4. CDR3 nucleotide sequence: TGTGCCAGCCGGGACAGTCGTGAAAAACTGTTTTTT. This encodes CASRDSREKLFF.

V usage is TRBV28 and J usage is TRBJ2-3; D may match TRBD1 or TRBD2 (5 bases each). The germline V and J ends were trimmed by 6 bases and 2 bases, with 18 bases remaining between them. The V gene's germline CDR1 is MDHEN and CDR2 SYDVKM. This CDR3 has 16 amino acids. Here the CDR3 DNA reads TGTGCCAGCAGAAAACTCCGGGACGGCAACACAGATACGCAGTATTTT. This translates into CASRKLRDGNTDTQYF.

The V gene is TRBV6-5, the J gene TRBJ2-2; TRBD2 agrees at 7 bases. The CDR3 consists of 15 residues. Trimming removed 8 bases from V and 5 bases from J; junction bases left unmatched: 11. Per the germline V gene, CDR1 is MNHEY and CDR2 is SVGAGI. The CDR3 region has the DNA TGTGCCAGCCGGGTCGGGAGGATGGGAACCGGGGAGCTGTTTTTT. It is translated as CASRVGRMGTGELFF.

The sample holds a few counts of this clone. The chain couples TRBV18 to TRBJ1-1; D call uncertain. The V end was cut by 1 base, the J end by 7 bases, with 19 bases between. Looked up from germline, CDR1 is KGHSH and CDR2 is LQKENI. The CDR3 contains 16 residues. CDR3 region: CASSPLSTARTSEAFF. The CDR3 DNA sequence: TGTGCCAGCTCACCACTGTCGACCGCGCGCACCAGTGAAGCTTTCTTT.

V gene TRBV27 combines with J gene TRBJ1-2; tentatively, D is TRBD1 (5 bases). Germline V gives CDR1 MNHEY, CDR2 SMNVEV (reference sequence). CDR3 length: 13 residues. V was shortened by 9 bases and J by 2 bases, with 13 bases between the two germline ends. The DNA for the CDR3 is TGTGCCAGTGCACCTCACAGGAACTATGGCTACACCTTC. Translation: CASAPHRNYGYTF.

V is TRBV12-2 and J is TRBJ2-5. TRBV12-2 is classified as a pseudogene. This CDR3 region has 14 residues. The CDR3 is CASRLGWGRETQYF. Here the CDR3 DNA reads TGTGCAAGTCGCTTAGGGTGGGGACGAGAGACCCAGTACTTC.

Here the CDR3 reads CASSVAPSGRAPHEQFF. The CDR3 DNA is TGTGCCAGCAGCGTAGCACCTAGCGGGAGGGCCCCACATGAGCAGTTCTTC. The V and J genes are TRBV9 and TRBJ2-1; 12 nucleotides agree with TRBD2. The V segment lost 0 bases and the J segment 8 bases; nucleotides outside the gene matches: 9. Germline CDR1 is SGDLS and CDR2 is YYNGEE. The CDR3 runs 17 residues.

This clone appeared a single time. The J gene is TRBJ1-2, the V gene TRBV7-9; 8 positions agree with TRBD1. The junction had 10 bases not matched to a gene; V was cut back by 2 bases and J by 8 bases. The germline CDR1 and CDR2 sequences are SEHNR and FQNEAQ (reference sequence). The CDR3 extends over 15 amino acids. Written as DNA, the CDR3 is TGTGCCAGCAGCTTACCGCAGGGGACAGGCAAAGGCTACACCTTC. Its translation is CASSLPQGTGKGYTF. The variable domain in full, with the rest retrieved from reference TRBV7-9 and TRBJ1-2, is DTGVSQNPRHKITKRGQNVTFRCDPISEHNRLYWYRQTLGQGPEFLTYFQNEAQLEKSRLLSDRFSAERPKGSFSTLEIQRTEQGDSAMYLCASSLPQGTGKGYTFGSGTRLTVV.

The chain has TRBV29-1 and TRBJ1-3; perhaps TRBD1 as D (5 bases). Germline V CDR1 and CDR2: SQVTM, ANQGSEA. Trimming took 0 bases from V and 0 from J, leaving 15 bases between them. This CDR3 has 17 residues. The CDR3 region has the DNA TGCAGCGTTGAAGAGTCTACTTATGGGACCTCTGGAAACACCATATATTTT. This codes for CSVEESTYGTSGNTIYF.

Here the CDR3 DNA reads TGTGCCAGCAGCAAAACAGGGCTGTGTAAGGGCTACACCTTC. This translates into CASSKTGLCKGYTF. The chain combines TRBV21-1 with TRBJ1-2; TRBD1 reflects the table's D call only, with no check against the DNA. TRBV21-1 is marked as a pseudogene. The CDR3 runs to 14 residues.

The CDR3 spells CASKEGGYEQYF. CDR3 DNA sequence: TGTGCCAGCAAGGAGGGGGGCTACGAGCAGTACTTC. This chain links TRBV2 with TRBJ2-7, with D perhaps being TRBD1 or TRBD2 (6 bases each). Germline V gives CDR1 SNHLY, CDR2 FYNNEI. The CDR3 totals 12 residues. Trimming removed 7 bases from V and 3 bases from J, with 10 bases in between.

The chain couples TRBV6-1 to TRBJ1-4; D uncertain. V lost 8 bases to trimming and J lost 3 bases, with 1 base between them. Per germline, CDR1 MNHNS and CDR2 SASEGT. The CDR3 runs to 10 residues. CDR3 protein: CASANEKLFF. The DNA for the CDR3 is TGTGCCAGCGCTAATGAAAAACTGTTTTTT.

This chain uses TRBV7-2 with TRBJ2-7; D might be TRBD1 or TRBD2, each matching 6 bases. The CDR3 extends over 15 amino acids. Germline assignment: CDR1 SGHTA and CDR2 FQGNSA. Trimming left V 6 bases short and J 3 bases short, with 18 bases between. The CDR3 sequence is CASSQARGPFYEQYF. CDR3 nucleotide sequence: TGTGCCAGCAGTCAAGCACGGGGGCCGTTCTACGAGCAGTACTTC.

V is TRBV30 and J is TRBJ2-6; D gene ambiguous. The ends were cut back, 3 bases at V and 4 bases at J, with 4 bases in the middle. The CDR3 length is 12 residues. Per the germline V gene, CDR1 is GTSNPN and CDR2 is SVGIG (reference sequence). The CDR3 region is CAWRAGANVLTF. The CDR3, as DNA: TGTGCCTGGAGAGCCGGGGCCAACGTCCTGACTTTC. The full variable domain, in which reference TRBV30 and TRBJ2-6 provide the parts outside the CDR3, is SQTIHQWPATLVQPVGSPLSLECTVEGTSNPNLYWYRQAAGRGLQLLFYSVGIGQISSEVPQNLSASRPQDRQFILSSKKLLLSDSGFYLCAWRAGANVLTFGAGSRLTVL.